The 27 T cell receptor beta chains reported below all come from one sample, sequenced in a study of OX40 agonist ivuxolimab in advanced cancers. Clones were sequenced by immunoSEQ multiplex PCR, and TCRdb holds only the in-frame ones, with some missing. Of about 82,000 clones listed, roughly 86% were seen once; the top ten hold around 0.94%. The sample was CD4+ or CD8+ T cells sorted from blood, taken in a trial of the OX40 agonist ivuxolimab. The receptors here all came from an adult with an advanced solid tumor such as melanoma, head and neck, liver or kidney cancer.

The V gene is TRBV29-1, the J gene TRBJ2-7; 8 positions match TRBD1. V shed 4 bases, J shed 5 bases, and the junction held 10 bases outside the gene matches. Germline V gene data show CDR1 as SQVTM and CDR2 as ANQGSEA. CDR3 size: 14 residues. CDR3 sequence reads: CSVGQGAQPDEQYF. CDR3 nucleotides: TGCAGCGTTGGGCAGGGGGCGCAGCCCGACGAGCAGTACTTC.

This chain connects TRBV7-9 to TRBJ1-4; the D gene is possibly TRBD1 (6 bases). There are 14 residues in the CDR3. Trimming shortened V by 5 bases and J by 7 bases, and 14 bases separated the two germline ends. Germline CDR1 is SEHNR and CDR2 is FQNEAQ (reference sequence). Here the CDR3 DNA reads TGTGCCAGCAGCATACAGGGCTCCGGTGAAAAACTGTTTTTT. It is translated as CASSIQGSGEKLFF.

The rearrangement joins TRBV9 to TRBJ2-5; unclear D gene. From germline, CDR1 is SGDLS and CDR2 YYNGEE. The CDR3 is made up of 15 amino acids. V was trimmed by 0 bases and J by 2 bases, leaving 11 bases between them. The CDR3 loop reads CASSVGLPRQETQYF. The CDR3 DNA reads TGTGCCAGCAGCGTAGGACTCCCCCGGCAAGAGACCCAGTACTTC.

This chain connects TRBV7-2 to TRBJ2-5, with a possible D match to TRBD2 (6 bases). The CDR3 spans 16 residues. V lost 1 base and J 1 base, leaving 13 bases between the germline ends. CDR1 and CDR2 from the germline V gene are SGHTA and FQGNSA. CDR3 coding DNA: TGTGCCAGCAGCTTAGTGGCGGGATGGGGCCAAGAGACCCAGTACTTC. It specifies CASSLVAGWGQETQYF.

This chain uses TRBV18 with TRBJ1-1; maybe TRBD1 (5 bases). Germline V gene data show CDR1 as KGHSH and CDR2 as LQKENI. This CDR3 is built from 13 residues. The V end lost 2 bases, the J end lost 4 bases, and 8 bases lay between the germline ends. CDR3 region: CASSPVGGTEAFF. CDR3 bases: TGTGCCAGCTCACCAGTGGGGGGCACTGAAGCTTTCTTT.

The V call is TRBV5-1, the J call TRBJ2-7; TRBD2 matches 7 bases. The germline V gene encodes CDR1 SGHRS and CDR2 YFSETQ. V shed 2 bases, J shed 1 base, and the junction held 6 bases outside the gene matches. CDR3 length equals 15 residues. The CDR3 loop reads CASSLRLAESYEQYF. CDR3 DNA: TGCGCCAGCAGCTTACGACTAGCCGAATCCTACGAGCAGTACTTC.

CDR3 bases: TGTGCCAGCAGAACTCCTTTGGGACAGGGGATCTACGAGCAGTACTTC. Residues: CASRTPLGQGIYEQYF. J is TRBJ2-7 and V is TRBV28; 10 nucleotides line up with TRBD1. Germline V gene data show CDR1 as MDHEN and CDR2 as SYDVKM. This CDR3 is 16 amino acids long. With V trimmed by 6 bases and J by 3 bases, 11 bases remained unmatched.

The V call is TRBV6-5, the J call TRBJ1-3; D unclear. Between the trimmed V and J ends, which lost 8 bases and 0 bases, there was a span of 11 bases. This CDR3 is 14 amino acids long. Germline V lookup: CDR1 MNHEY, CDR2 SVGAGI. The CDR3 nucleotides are TGTGCCAGCCGTAAAGGGAGCTCTGGAAACACCATATATTTT. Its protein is CASRKGSSGNTIYF.

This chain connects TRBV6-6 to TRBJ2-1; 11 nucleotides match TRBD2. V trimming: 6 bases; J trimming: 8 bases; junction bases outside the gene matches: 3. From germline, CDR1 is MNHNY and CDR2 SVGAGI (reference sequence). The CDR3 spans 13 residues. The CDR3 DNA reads TGTGCCAGCAGCCCTAGCGGGGGGTATGAGCAGTTCTTC. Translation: CASSPSGGYEQFF.

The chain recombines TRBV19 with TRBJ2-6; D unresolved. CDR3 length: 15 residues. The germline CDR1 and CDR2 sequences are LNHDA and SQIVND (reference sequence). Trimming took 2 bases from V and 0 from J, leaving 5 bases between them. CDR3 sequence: CASSILSSGANVLTF. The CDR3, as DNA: TGTGCCAGTAGTATATTGAGCTCTGGGGCCAACGTCCTGACTTTC.

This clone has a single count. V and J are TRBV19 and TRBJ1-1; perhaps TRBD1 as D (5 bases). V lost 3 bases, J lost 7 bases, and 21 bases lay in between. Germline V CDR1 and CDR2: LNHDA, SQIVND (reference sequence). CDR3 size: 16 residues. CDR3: CASSIRGNRRLGEAFF. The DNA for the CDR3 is TGTGCCAGTAGTATTAGAGGAAACAGGCGGTTGGGTGAAGCTTTCTTT.

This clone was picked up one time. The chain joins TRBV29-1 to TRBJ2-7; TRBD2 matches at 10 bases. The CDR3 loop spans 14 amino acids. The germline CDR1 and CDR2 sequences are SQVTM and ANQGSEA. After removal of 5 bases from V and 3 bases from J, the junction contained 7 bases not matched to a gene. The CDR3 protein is CSVTASGRGYEQYF. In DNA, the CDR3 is TGCAGCGTTACTGCTAGCGGGAGAGGCTACGAGCAGTACTTC.

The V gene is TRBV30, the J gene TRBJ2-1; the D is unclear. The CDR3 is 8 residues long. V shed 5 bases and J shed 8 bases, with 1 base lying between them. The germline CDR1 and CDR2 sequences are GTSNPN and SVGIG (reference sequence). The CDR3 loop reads CAWDEQFF. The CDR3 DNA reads TGTGCCTGGGATGAGCAGTTCTTC.

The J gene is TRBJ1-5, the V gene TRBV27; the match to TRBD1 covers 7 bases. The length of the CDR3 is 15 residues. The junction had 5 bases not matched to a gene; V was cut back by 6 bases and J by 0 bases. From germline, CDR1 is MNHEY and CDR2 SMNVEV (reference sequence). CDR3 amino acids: CASRRQGYSNQPQHF. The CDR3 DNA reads TGTGCCAGCAGAAGACAGGGTTATAGCAATCAGCCCCAGCATTTT.

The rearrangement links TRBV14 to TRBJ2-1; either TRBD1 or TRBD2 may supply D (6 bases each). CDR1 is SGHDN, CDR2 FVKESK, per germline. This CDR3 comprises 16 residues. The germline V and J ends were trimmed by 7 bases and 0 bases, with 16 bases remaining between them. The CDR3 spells CASNPAGQLSYNEQFF. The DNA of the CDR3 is TGTGCCAGCAACCCCGCGGGACAACTCTCCTACAATGAGCAGTTCTTC.

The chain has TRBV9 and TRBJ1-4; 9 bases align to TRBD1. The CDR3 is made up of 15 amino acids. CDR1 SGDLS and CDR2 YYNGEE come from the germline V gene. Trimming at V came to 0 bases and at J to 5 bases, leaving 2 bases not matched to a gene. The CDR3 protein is CASSVAGTGNEKLFF. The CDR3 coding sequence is TGTGCCAGCAGCGTAGCCGGGACAGGGAATGAAAAACTGTTTTTT.

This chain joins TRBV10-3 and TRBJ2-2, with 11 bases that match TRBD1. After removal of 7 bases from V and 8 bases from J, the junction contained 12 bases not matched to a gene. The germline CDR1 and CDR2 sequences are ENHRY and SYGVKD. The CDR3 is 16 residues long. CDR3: CAINTGTGGIPGELFF. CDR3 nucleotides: TGTGCCATCAATACCGGGACAGGGGGAATTCCGGGGGAGCTGTTTTTT.

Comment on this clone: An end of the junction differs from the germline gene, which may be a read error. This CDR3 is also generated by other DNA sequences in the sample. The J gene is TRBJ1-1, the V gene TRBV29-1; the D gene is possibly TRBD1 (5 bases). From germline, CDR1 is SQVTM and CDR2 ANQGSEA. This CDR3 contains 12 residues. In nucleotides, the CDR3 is TGTAGCGTTTCACAGGCTAACACTGAAGCTTTCTTT. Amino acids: CSVSQANTEAFF. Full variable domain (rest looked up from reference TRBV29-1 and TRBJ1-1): SAVISQKPSRDICQRGTSLTIQCQVDSQVTMMFWYRQQPGQSLTLIATANQGSEATYESGFVIDKFPISRPNLTFSTLTVSNMSPEDSSIYLCSVSQANTEAFFGQGTRLTVV.

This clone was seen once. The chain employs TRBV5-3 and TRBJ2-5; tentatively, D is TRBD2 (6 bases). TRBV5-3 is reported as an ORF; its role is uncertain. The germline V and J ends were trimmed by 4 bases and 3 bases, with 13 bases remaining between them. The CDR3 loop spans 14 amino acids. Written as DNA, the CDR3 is TGTGCCAGAAGCCGACTAGTAACCGAAGAGACCCAGTACTTC. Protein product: CARSRLVTEETQYF.

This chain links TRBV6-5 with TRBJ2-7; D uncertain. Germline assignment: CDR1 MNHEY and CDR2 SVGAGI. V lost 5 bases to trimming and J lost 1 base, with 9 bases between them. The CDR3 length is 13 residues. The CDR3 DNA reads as TGTGCCAGCAGTCCGGCCCATTCCTACGAGCAGTACTTC. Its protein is CASSPAHSYEQYF.

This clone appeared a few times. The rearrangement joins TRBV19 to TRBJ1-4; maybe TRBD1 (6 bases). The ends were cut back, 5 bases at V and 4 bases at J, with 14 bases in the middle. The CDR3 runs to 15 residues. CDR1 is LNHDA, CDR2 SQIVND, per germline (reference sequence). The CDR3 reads CASSEQGQGNEKLFF. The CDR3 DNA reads TGTGCCAGTAGTGAACAGGGCCAGGGTAATGAAAAACTGTTTTTT.

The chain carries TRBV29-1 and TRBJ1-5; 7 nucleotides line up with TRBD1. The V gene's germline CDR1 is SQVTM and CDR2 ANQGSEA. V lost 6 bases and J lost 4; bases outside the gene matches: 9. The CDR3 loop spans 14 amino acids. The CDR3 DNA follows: TGCAGCGTGGCACAGGGGTCTTTGAATCAGCCCCAGCATTTT. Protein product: CSVAQGSLNQPQHF.

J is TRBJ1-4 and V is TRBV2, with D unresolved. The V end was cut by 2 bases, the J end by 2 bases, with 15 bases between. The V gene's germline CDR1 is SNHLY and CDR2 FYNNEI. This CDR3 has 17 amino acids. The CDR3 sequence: CASSEQFPGRTNEKLFF. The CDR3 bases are TGTGCCAGCAGTGAACAATTCCCCGGACGGACTAATGAAAAACTGTTTTTT.

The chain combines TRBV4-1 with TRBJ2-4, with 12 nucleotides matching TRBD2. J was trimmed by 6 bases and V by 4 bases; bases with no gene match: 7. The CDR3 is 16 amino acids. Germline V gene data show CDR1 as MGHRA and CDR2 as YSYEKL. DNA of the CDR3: TGCGCCAGCAGCCCCCGGGAGACTAGCGGGGGAAACATTCAGTACTTC. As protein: CASSPRETSGGNIQYF.

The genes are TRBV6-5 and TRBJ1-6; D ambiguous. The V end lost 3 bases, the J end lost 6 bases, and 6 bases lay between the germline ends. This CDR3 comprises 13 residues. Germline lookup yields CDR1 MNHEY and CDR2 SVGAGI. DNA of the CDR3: TGTGCCAGCAGTTATTCCCGTAATTCACCCCTCCACTTT. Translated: CASSYSRNSPLHF.

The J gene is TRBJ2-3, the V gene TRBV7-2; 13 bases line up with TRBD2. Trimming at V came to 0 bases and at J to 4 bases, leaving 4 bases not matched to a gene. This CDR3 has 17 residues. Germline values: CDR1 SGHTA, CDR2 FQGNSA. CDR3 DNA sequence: TGTGCCAGCAGCTTAGCCCGGACTAGCGGGAGCTCAGATACGCAGTATTTT. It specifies CASSLARTSGSSDTQYF.

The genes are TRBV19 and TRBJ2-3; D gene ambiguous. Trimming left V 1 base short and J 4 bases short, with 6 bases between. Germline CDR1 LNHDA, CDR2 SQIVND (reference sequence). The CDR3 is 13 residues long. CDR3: CASSIGLADTQYF. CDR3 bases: TGTGCCAGTAGTATAGGTCTCGCAGATACGCAGTATTTT.